This TCR beta chain originates from a study of shared clonotypes between healthy human individuals (dated by TCRdb to the early 2020s). Concerning the study at large: Two women and a few men aged 18 to 49 years were included in the cohort. For each donor, CD4 naive and CD4 memory were each given three plates, CD8 naive was given two plates, and CD8 memory was given one plate. To estimate repertoire size and how much clonotype sharing occurs between individuals, the study deeply sequenced the blood TCR repertoires of roughly 5 healthy adults. To increase sequencing depth and limit assay-specific biases, TCR repertoire library preparation and sequencing were carried out by different laboratories using diverse techniques. Each donor's leukapheresis produced roughly between about 0.9 and 9.5 billion PBMCs. Overall study outcomes, separate from this receptor: Sampling was limited to blood, and TCR repertoires in tissue likely differ from TCR repertoires in blood. Even with the large sequencing depth, rarefaction of the sorted-subset datasets indicated that sequencing was incomplete. Because the study included only a small number of donors, the genetic and exposure-history diversity represented was limited. Pairwise subsampling indicated that sequencing depth was expected to affect the degree of clonotype sharing among donors. Across a few donors, approximately 4.6% of naive CD4, roughly 3.3% of naive CD8, under 2.5% of memory CD4, and 0.4% of memory CD8 clonotypes were shared. Compared with non-shared clonotypes, clonotypes shared by all four sorted-subset donors had higher generation probabilities. Naive subsets generally had larger estimated clonotype richness than memory subsets did.

The donors were healthy, HIV-negative adults who had no recently reported acute infections or vaccinations. Every donor was a Caucasian adult residing in Nashville, Tennessee, USA. CD4+ T cells were enriched by magnetic negative selection, after which naive cells were positively selected on CD45RA and the negative fraction was taken as the memory subset. After blood collection by leukapheresis, PBMCs were isolated using Ficoll-Histopaque density gradient centrifugation and then cryopreserved in the vapor phase of liquid nitrogen. Analytical flow cytometry was used to check the purity and quantity of every magnetically sorted T cell population. Genomic DNA was isolated from each sorted fraction and quantified by UV absorbance on a Nanodrop 2000c. Using the deep immunoSEQ assay, TCR CDR3 regions were amplified from genomic DNA by multiplex PCR. For each cell subset, the extracted genomic DNA was distributed evenly across all wells of several immunoSEQ 96-well plates, and each plate served as one replicate. For sorted subsets, 150 to 250 ng of genomic DNA, equivalent to around 31,000 T cell genomes, went into each replicate PCR. Purified libraries were quantified with a Qubit 3.0 fluorometer, sized on a Bioanalyzer 2100, and re-quantified with the KAPA Library Quantification kit. Each immunoSEQ 96-well plate was sequenced on its own single-read 150-cycle Illumina NextSeq 550 flow cell. As for the authors' bioinformatics: The immunoSEQ output contained only junctional sequences without quality scores, so filtering could not match that applied to full-length reads. Sequences were annotated with PyIR, a Python wrapper for IgBLAST v1.9, using IMGT germline references to assign V/J genes and CDR3. Reads were filtered out if the reads had weak V/J assignments (E-value above 1e-6), no CDR3, stop codons, out-of-frame junctions, or ambiguous translated residues. V3J clonotypes were defined as sequences sharing the same inferred V gene, J gene, and CDR3 amino acid sequence. Percentage overlap between repertoires was calculated by dividing the number of shared unique clonotypes by the size of the smaller repertoire. Richness of each repertoire was evaluated using RTK rarefaction, the Chao1 estimator, and Recon v2.1 estimates of unobserved clonotypes. OLGA was used to compute generation probabilities for all TCRbeta clonotypes that the gDNA method yielded from a few donors. TCRdb re-hosts the immuneACCESS table, in-frame sequences only. Its copies lack some clones; in the studies checked, an unresolved V gene accounts for under half of them, and the cause for the rest is not known. V, J and clone size were drawn from that table, and D and trimming were deduced from the DNA. For this sample there are about 990,000 clones; approximately 80% appear just once. The leading ten clones occupy 0.55% to 0.7% of the sample.

The CDR1 and CDR2 encoded by the germline V gene (reference sequence) are SSHAT and FNYEAQ. Inclusive of the bounding cysteine and phenylalanine, the CDR3 is 15 residues long. Kept here is only the CDR3 DNA, which spans 45 bases and is read in frame from base 1. Deletion took 5 bases off V and 3 bases off J, with a span of 16 bases between the germline ends. This clone was detected a few times. Its antigen is currently not known. No much larger clonotype is one base removed from it; base qualities were not supplied. The clonotype originates from a man between 18 and 29 years old in good health. Some clones in this sample may be carry-over from other donors' samples. This receptor chain uses TRBV7-7 and TRBJ1-1; 5 matching bases give a weak D call of TRBD1. Sequencing input: memory CD4+ T cells from PBMCs. Reading the label with the study, this specimen's cell subset or site is: CD45RA-negative fraction. The nucleotides read TGTGCCAGCAGCCCACAAGGGGAAGTTTACACTGAAGCTTTCTTT. Translated, this is CASSPQGEVYTEAFF.